Listed below are T cell receptor beta chains from one sample, sequenced in a study of sequential checkpoint blockade in melanoma. Sequenced by immunoSEQ multiplex PCR; TCRdb stores in-frame clones only, minus some. The repertoire holds about 3,700 clones, with approximately 23% as singletons. The sample here was tumor tissue (inferred from file names), taken from a patient given nivolumab and ipilimumab in sequence. Every receptor here comes from a human donor with melanoma. CDR3s include the opening cysteine and the closing phenylalanine or tryptophan. A D gene is named only where the DNA matches it firmly. Clone size, where shown, is once, few, many, or a class for clones that have expanded.

V: TRBV19; J: TRBJ1-1; D: .; size: .; DNA: TGTGCCAGTAGTCATACCTCGATAGGGGCCACTGAAGCTTTCTTT; CDR3: CASSHTSIGATEAFF
V: TRBV11-3; J: TRBJ1-3; D: .; size: many; DNA: TGTGCCAGCAGCTTATATGGACAGACCTTCTACTCTGGAAACACCATATATTTT; CDR3: CASSLYGQTFYSGNTIYF
V: TRBV5-1; J: TRBJ2-1; D: .; size: .; DNA: TGCGCCAGCAACGGGGGAAACTCCTACAATGAGCAGTTCTTC; CDR3: CASNGGNSYNEQFF
V: TRBV11-3; J: TRBJ1-2; D: .; size: medium-sized; DNA: TGTGCCAGCAGCTTGTCGAGAACTAACTATGGCTACACCTTC; CDR3: CASSLSRTNYGYTF
V: TRBV28; J: TRBJ2-5; D: TRBD1; size: .; DNA: TGTGCCAGCAGTCCGACCGGGACAGGGGCAATTAAGGAGACCCAGTACTTC; CDR3: CASSPTGTGAIKETQYF
V: TRBV29-1; J: TRBJ2-1; D: .; size: .; DNA: TGCAGCGTTGTCGCAGGGTACAATGAGCAGTTCTTC; CDR3: CSVVAGYNEQFF
V: TRBV7-2; J: TRBJ1-2; D: TRBD1; size: many; DNA: TGTGCCAGCAGCTGGGGACAGGGGGCTGGCTACACCTTC; CDR3: CASSWGQGAGYTF
V: TRBV6-8; J: TRBJ2-7; D: TRBD1; size: medium-sized; DNA: TGTGCCAGCAGTGCCGGGACAGGGGTTTACGAGCAGTACTTC; CDR3: CASSAGTGVYEQYF
V: TRBV30; J: TRBJ2-2; D: .; size: .; DNA: TGTGCCTGGAGCTACAGACCGAACACCGGGGAGCTGTTTTTT; CDR3: CAWSYRPNTGELFF
V: TRBV11-3; J: TRBJ2-1; D: .; size: medium-sized; DNA: TGTGCCAGCAGCCACGGCCATGGGCTGGCGGACAATGAGCAGTTCTTC; CDR3: CASSHGHGLADNEQFF
V: TRBV11-3; J: TRBJ2-7; D: TRBD1; size: few; DNA: TGTGCCAGCAGCTTGGGAAAAGCCGGGACAGGGAACTCCTACGAGCAGTACTTC; CDR3: CASSLGKAGTGNSYEQYF
V: TRBV12-5; J: TRBJ2-2; D: .; size: .; DNA: TGTGCCAGCAAGAGGGGGTACACCGGGGAGCTGTTTTTT; CDR3: CASKRGYTGELFF
V: TRBV19; J: TRBJ2-2; D: .; size: few; DNA: TGTGCCAGTAGTACGACGGGGGTCAGAAACACCGGGGAGCTGTTTTTT; CDR3: CASSTTGVRNTGELFF
V: TRBV28; J: TRBJ2-2; D: TRBD1; size: few; DNA: TGTGCCAGCAGGAAGGGCGGGACAGGAGGGTCCGGGGAGCTGTTTTTT; CDR3: CASRKGGTGGSGELFF
V: TRBV18; J: TRBJ1-2; D: .; size: .; DNA: TGTGCCAGCTCATCTGACGGTAACTATGGCTACACCTTC; CDR3: CASSSDGNYGYTF
V: TRBV19; J: TRBJ2-5; D: TRBD1; size: few; DNA: TGTGCCAGTAGGCAGACAGGGGCGCAAGAGACCCAGTACTTC; CDR3: CASRQTGAQETQYF
V: TRBV2; J: TRBJ2-3; D: .; size: .; DNA: TGTGCCAGCAGTGAGGCGGTGCAAGGTACGCAGTATTTT; CDR3: CASSEAVQGTQYF
V: TRBV6-8; J: TRBJ2-7; D: TRBD1; size: few; DNA: TGTGCCAGCAGTGGGGACAGGGGGGTTTCCTACGAGCAGTACTTC; CDR3: CASSGDRGVSYEQYF
V: TRBV19; J: TRBJ1-1; D: .; size: few; DNA: TGTGCCAGTAGTCCAACAGACAGATCTAGGGCTGAAGCTTTCTTT; CDR3: CASSPTDRSRAEAFF
V: TRBV30; J: TRBJ2-2; D: .; size: .; DNA: TGTGCCTGGAGTGGTCACAGCGGGACCGGGGAGCTGTTTTTT; CDR3: CAWSGHSGTGELFF
V: TRBV6-8; J: TRBJ1-5; D: TRBD1; size: .; DNA: TGTGCCAGCAGAAGGGGTTACCGGGACAGAGTTCGTAGCAATCAGCCCCAGCATTTT; CDR3: CASRRGYRDRVRSNQPQHF
V: TRBV6-1; J: TRBJ2-1; D: TRBD1; size: many; DNA: TGTGCCAGCAGTGAAGCCACTACCCGGGACAGGCCAATAAATGAGCAGTTCTTC; CDR3: CASSEATTRDRPINEQFF
V: TRBV23-1; J: TRBJ1-5; D: .; size: .; DNA: TGCGCCAGCAGCCAAGATGGACTCCCTCTTCAGCCCCAGCATTTT; CDR3: CASSQDGLPLQPQHF